At least ten counts were recorded for the clone carrying this TCR beta chain. Amplified TCR beta CDR3 regions derived from RNA transcripts. TCR CDR3 underwent first-round RT-PCR with the HTBI primer set. TCRdb independently ran MiXCR on the multiplex PCR reads; one entry per CDR3 protein. The sample shows fewer than 750,000 distinct CDR3 sequences, about half of them seen only once. This CDR3 has 13 amino acids. Trimming shortened V by 0 bases and J by 5 bases, and 10 bases separated the two germline ends. Per germline, CDR1 DFQATT and CDR2 SNEGSKA (reference sequence). The data were obtained in a study of T cells in Graves' hyperthyroidism and ophthalmopathy. Uncontrolled infection, other autoimmune disease, pregnancy and lactation each barred patients from inclusion.

The clonotype comes from a woman aged 18-29 years with Graves' hyperthyroidism. The chain uses TRBV20-1 and TRBJ2-5; D is possibly TRBD2 (5 bases). The sequenced sample was peripheral blood or thyroid tissue (not recorded which). CDR3 sequence reads: CSAREPGLETQYF. The DNA for the CDR3 is TGCAGTGCTAGAGAACCGGGGTTGGAGACCCAGTACTTC.